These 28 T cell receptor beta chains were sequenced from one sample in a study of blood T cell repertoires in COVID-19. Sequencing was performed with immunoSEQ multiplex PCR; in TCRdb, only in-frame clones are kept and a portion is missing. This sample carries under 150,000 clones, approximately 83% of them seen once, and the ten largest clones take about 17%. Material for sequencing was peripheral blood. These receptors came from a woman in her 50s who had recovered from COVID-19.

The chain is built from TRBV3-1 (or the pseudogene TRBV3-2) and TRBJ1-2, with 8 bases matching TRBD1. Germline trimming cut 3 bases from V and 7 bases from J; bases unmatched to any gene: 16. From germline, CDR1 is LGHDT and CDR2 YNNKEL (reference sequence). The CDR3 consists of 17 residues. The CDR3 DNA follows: TGTGCCAGCAGCCATCTTGGGACAGGATCCCTCTCTGGTGGCTACACCTTC. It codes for CASSHLGTGSLSGGYTF.

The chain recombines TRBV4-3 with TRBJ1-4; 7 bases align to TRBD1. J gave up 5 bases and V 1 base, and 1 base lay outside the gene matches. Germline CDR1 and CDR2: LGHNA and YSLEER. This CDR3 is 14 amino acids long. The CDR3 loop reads CASSQGQGNEKLFF. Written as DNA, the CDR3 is TGCGCCAGCAGCCAAGGACAGGGAAATGAAAAACTGTTTTTT.

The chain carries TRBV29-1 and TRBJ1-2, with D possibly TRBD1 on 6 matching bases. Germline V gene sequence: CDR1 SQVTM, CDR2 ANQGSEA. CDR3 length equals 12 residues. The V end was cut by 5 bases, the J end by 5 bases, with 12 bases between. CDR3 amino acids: CSVSPGQYGYTF. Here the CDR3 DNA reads TGCAGCGTTTCCCCAGGACAGTATGGCTACACCTTC.

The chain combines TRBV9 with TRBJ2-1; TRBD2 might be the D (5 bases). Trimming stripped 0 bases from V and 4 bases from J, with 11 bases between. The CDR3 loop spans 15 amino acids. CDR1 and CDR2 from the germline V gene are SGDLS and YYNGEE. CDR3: CASSVDLARYNEQFF. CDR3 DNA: TGTGCCAGCAGCGTAGATCTAGCTCGTTACAATGAGCAGTTCTTC.

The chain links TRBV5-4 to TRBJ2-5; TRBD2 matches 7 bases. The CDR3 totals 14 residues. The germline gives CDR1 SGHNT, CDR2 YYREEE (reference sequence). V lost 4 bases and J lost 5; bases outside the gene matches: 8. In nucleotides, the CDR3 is TGTGCCAGCAGCGATGGACTAGTACGTGAGACCCAGTACTTC. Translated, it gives CASSDGLVRETQYF.

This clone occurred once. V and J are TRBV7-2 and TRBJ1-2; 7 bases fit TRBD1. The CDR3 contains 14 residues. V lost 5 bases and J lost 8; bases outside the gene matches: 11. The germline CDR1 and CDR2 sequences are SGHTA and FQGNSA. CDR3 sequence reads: CASSNGQAMRGYTF. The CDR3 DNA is TGTGCCAGCAGCAACGGACAGGCAATGAGGGGCTACACCTTC.

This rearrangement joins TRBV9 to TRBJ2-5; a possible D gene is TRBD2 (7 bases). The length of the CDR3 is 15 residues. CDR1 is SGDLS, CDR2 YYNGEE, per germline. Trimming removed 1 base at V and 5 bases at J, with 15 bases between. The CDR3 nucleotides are TGTGCCAGCAGCGTAAGGGGGGGACTTCTTGAGACCCAGTACTTC. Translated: CASSVRGGLLETQYF.

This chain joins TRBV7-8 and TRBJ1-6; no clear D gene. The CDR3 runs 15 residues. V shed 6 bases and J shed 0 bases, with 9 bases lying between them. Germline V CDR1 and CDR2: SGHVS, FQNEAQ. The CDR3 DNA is TGTGCCAGCAGTCCGAGTAGCTCCTATAATTCACCCCTCCACTTT. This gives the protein CASSPSSSYNSPLHF.

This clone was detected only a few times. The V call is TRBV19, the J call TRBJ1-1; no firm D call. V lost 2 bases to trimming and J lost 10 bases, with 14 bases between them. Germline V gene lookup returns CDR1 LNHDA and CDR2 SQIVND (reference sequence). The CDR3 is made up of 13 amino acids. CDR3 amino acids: CASSISVGGRAFF. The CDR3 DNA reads TGTGCCAGTAGTATAAGTGTTGGCGGCCGAGCTTTCTTT. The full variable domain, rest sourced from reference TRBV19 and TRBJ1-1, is DGGITQSPKYLFRKEGQNVTLSCEQNLNHDAMYWYRQDPGQGLRLIYYSQIVNDFQKGDIAEGYSVSREKKESFPLTVTSAQKNPTAFYLCASSISVGGRAFFGQGTRLTVV.

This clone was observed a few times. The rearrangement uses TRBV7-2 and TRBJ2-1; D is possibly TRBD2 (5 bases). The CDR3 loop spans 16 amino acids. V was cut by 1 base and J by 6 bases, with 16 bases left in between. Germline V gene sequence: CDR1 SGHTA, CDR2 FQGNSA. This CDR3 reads CASSLDVARESNEQFF. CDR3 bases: TGTGCCAGCAGCTTAGATGTTGCGAGGGAGAGCAATGAGCAGTTCTTC.

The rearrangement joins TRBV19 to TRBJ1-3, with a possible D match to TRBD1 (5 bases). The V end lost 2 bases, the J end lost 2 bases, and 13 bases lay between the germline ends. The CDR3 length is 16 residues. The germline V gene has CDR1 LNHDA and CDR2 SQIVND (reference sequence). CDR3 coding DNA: TGTGCCAGTAGTATACTCGGGGGAATGGCTGGAAACACCATATATTTT. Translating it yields CASSILGGMAGNTIYF.

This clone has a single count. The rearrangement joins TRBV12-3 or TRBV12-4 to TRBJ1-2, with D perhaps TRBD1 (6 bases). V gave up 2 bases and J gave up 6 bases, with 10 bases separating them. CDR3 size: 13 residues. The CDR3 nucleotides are TGTGCCAGCAGTTTAAGGGGGGGAAATGGCTACACCTTC. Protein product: CASSLRGGNGYTF.

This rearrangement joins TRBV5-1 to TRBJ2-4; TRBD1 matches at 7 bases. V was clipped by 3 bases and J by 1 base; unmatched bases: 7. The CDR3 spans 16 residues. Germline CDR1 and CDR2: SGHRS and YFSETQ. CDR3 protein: CASSSQTGIAKNIQYF. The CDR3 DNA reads TGCGCCAGCAGCTCCCAGACAGGGATTGCCAAAAACATTCAGTACTTC.

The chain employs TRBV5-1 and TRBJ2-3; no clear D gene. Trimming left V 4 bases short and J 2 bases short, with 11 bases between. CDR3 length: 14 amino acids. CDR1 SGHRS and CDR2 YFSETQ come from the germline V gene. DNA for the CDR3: TGCGCCAGCAGCGCTAGTATCTACACAGATACGCAGTATTTT. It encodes CASSASIYTDTQYF.

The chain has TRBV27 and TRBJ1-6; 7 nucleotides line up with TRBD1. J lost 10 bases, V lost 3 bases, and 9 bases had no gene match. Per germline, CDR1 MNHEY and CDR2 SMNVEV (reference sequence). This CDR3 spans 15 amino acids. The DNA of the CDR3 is TGTGCCAGCAGTTTGGACAGGTTCGGGGACTCACCCCTCCACTTT. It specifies CASSLDRFGDSPLHF.

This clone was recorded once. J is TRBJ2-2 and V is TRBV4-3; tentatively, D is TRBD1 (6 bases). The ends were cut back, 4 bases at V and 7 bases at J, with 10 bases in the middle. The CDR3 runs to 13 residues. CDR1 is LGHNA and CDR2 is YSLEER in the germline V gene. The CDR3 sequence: CASSLAGVGELFF. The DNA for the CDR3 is TGCGCCAGCAGCCTCGCAGGGGTCGGGGAGCTGTTTTTT.

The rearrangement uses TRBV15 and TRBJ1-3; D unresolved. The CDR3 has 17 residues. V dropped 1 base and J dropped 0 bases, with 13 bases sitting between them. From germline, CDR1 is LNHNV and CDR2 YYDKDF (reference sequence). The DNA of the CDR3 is TGTGCCACCAGCAGAGGGGATGGAGGTTACTCTGGAAACACCATATATTTT. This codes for CATSRGDGGYSGNTIYF.

CDR3 region: CASSQPLRTVYNEQFF. As DNA, the CDR3 is TGCGCCAGCAGCCAACCTTTAAGAACAGTTTACAATGAGCAGTTCTTC. The chain carries TRBV4-1 and TRBJ2-1; D not resolved. This CDR3 is 16 amino acids long. The germline V and J ends were trimmed by 2 bases and 4 bases, with 15 bases remaining between them. The germline V gene has CDR1 MGHRA and CDR2 YSYEKL.

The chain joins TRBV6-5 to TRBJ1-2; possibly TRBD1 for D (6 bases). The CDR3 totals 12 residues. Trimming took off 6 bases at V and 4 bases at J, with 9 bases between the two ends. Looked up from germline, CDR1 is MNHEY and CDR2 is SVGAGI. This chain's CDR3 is CASSRTVYGYTF. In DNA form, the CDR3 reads TGTGCCAGCAGCCGGACAGTCTATGGCTACACCTTC.

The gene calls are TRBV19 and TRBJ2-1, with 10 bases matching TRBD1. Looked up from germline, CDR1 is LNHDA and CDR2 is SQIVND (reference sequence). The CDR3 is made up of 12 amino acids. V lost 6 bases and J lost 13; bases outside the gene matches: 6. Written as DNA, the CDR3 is TGTGCCAGTAGCCTAGGACAGGGGGATCAGTTCTTC. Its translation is CASSLGQGDQFF.

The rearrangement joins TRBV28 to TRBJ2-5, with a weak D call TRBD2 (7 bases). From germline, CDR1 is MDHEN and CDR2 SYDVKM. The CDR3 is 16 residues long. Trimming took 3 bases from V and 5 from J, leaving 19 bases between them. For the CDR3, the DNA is TGTGCCAGCAGTTTTGTGGGGGGGGGCCTCCGGGAGACCCAGTACTTC. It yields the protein CASSFVGGGLRETQYF. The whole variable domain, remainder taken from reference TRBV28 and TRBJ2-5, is DVKVTQSSRYLVKRTGEKVFLECVQDMDHENMFWYRQDPGLGLRLIYFSYDVKMKEKGDIPEGYSVSREKKERFSLILESASTNQTSMYLCASSFVGGGLRETQYFGPGTRLLVL.

The DNA for the CDR3 is TGTGCCAGCAGTGAAAGAGAGAGCTCTGGAAACACCATATATTTT. Translating it yields CASSERESSGNTIYF. This rearrangement joins TRBV2 to TRBJ1-3; no reliable D call. V shed 2 bases and J shed 0 bases, with 8 bases lying between them. The CDR3 consists of 15 residues. Germline V gene sequence: CDR1 SNHLY, CDR2 FYNNEI.

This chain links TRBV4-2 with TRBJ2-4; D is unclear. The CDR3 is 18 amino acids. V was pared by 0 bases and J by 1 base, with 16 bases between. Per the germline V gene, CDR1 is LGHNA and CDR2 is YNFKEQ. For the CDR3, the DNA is TGTGCCAGCAGCCAAGATCGGGTGGGTAAGATCGCCAAAAACATTCAGTACTTC. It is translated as CASSQDRVGKIAKNIQYF.

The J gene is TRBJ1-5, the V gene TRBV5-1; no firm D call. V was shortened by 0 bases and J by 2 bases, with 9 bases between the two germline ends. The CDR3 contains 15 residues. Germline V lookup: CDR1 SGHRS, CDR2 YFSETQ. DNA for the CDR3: TGCGCCAGCAGCTTGGCGGGAAGAGGCAATCAGCCCCAGCATTTT. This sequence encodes CASSLAGRGNQPQHF.

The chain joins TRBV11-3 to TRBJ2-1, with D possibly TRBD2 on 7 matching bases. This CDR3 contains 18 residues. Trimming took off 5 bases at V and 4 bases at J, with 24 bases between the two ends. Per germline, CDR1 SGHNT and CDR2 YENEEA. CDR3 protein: CASSPLSGGGRTYNEQFF. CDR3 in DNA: TGTGCCAGCAGCCCATTATCGGGGGGCGGGAGAACTTACAATGAGCAGTTCTTC.

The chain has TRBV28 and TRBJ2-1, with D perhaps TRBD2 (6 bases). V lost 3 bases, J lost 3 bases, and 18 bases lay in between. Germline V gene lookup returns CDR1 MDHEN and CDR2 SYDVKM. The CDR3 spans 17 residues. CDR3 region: CASSFSGVTNIYNEQFF. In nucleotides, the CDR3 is TGTGCCAGCAGTTTCTCGGGGGTCACTAACATCTACAATGAGCAGTTCTTC.

CDR3 sequence: CATSDRATPLGAVNTEAFF. The CDR3, as DNA: TGTGCCACCAGTGATCGTGCCACTCCATTGGGGGCGGTGAACACTGAAGCTTTCTTT. This rearrangement joins TRBV24-1 to TRBJ1-1; D might be TRBD1 (6 bases). This CDR3 has 19 amino acids. Germline loops: CDR1 KGHDR, CDR2 SFDVKD. The V end lost 3 bases, the J end lost 0 bases, and 22 bases lay between the germline ends.

The CDR3 DNA is TGTGCCAGCAGTCCGGGGGGGCCTGGAAACACCATATATTTT. Protein sequence: CASSPGGPGNTIYF. The V call is TRBV27, the J call TRBJ1-3; TRBD1 is a possible D gene (6 bases). This CDR3 is built from 14 residues. Germline values: CDR1 MNHEY, CDR2 SMNVEV (reference sequence). V was trimmed by 5 bases and J by 2 bases, leaving 10 bases between them.